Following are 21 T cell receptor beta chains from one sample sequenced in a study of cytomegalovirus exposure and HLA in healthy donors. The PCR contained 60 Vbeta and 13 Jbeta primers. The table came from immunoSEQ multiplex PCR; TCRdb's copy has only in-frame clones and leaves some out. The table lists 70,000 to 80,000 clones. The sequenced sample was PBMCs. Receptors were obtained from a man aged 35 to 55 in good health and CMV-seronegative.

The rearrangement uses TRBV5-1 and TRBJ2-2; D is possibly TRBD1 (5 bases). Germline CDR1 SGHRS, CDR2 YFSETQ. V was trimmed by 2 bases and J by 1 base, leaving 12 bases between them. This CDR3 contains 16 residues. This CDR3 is CASSLGAGMNTGELFF. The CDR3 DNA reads TGCGCCAGCAGCTTAGGGGCAGGGATGAACACCGGGGAGCTGTTTTTT.

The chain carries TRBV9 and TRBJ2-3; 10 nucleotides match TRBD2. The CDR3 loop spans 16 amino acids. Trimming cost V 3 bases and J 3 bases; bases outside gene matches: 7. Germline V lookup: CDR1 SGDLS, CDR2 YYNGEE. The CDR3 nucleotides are TGTGCCAGCAGCGCTAGCGGGGGTATGGCAACAGATACGCAGTATTTT. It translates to CASSASGGMATDTQYF.

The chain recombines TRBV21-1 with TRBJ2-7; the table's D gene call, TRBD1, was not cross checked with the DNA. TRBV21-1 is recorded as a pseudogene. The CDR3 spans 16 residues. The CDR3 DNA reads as TGTGCCAGCAGCATGTCGAACAGATCGGTTTCCTACGAGCAGTACTTC. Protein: CASSMSNRSVSYEQYF.

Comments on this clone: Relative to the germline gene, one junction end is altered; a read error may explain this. CDR3 nucleotide sequence: TGTGCCAGCAGGCGGACTAGCGGGTCGAGCTCCGACAATGAGCAGTTCTTC. It translates to CASRRTSGSSSDNEQFF. The chain employs TRBV11-2 and TRBJ2-1; 11 bases are a match to TRBD2. Germline CDR1 and CDR2: SGHAT and FQNNGV. CDR3 length equals 17 residues.

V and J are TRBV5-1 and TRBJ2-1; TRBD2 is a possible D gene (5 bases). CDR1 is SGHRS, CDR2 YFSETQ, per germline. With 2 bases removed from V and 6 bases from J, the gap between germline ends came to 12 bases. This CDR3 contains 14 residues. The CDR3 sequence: CASSLIGRGNEQFF. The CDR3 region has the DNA TGCGCCAGCAGCTTAATAGGCCGGGGCAATGAGCAGTTCTTC.

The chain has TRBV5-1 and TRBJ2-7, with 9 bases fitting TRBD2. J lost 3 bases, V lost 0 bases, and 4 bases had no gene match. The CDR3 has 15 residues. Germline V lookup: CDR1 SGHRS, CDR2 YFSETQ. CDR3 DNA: TGCGCCAGCAGCTTGGTAGCGGGGGCCAACTACGAGCAGTACTTC. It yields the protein CASSLVAGANYEQYF.

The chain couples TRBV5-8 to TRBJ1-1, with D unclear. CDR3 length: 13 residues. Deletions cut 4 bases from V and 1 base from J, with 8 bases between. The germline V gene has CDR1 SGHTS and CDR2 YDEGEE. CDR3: CASSLLRNTEAFF. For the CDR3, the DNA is TGTGCCAGCAGCCTCCTCAGGAACACTGAAGCTTTCTTT.

CDR3 nucleotide sequence: TGTGCCAGTAGTATAGTGGGCAGGGGTGCTCAGCCCCAGCATTTT. Translation: CASSIVGRGAQPQHF. The chain recombines TRBV19 with TRBJ1-5, with a tentative D call TRBD1 (6 bases). Germline V gene sequence: CDR1 LNHDA, CDR2 SQIVND (reference sequence). The CDR3 totals 15 residues. Trimming left V 1 base short and J 6 bases short, with 13 bases between.

As DNA, the CDR3 is TGCGCCAGCAGCCCGAGAGGGGACAGCCTCAACTATGGCTACACCTTC. Protein product: CASSPRGDSLNYGYTF. The V gene is TRBV5-1, the J gene TRBJ1-2; 7 bases are shared with TRBD1. V was clipped by 4 bases and J by 2 bases; unmatched bases: 11. Germline CDR1 reads SGHRS; CDR2 reads YFSETQ. This CDR3 has 16 residues.

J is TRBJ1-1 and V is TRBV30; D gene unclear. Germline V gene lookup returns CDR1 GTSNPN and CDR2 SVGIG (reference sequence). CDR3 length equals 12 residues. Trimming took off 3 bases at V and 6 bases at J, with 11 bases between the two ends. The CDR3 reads CAWSPGFAEAFF. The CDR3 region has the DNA TGTGCCTGGAGCCCGGGTTTCGCTGAAGCTTTCTTT.

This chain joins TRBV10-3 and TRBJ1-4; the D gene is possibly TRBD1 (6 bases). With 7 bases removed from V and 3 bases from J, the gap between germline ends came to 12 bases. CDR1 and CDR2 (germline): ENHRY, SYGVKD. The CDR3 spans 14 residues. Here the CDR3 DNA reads TGTGCCATCAATTCCCAGGGGCCTAATGAAAAACTGTTTTTT. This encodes CAINSQGPNEKLFF.

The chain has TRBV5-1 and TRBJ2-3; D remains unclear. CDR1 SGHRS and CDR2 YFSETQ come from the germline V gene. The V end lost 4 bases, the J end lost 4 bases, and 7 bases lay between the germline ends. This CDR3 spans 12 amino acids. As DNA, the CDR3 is TGCGCCAGCAGCCACGGAGCAGATACGCAGTATTTT. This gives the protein CASSHGADTQYF.

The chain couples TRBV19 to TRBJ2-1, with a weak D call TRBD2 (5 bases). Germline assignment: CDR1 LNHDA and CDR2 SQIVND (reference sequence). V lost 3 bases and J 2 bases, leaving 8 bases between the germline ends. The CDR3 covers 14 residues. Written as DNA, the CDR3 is TGTGCCAGTAGTATTCGGGGTGCCTACAATGAGCAGTTCTTC. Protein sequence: CASSIRGAYNEQFF.

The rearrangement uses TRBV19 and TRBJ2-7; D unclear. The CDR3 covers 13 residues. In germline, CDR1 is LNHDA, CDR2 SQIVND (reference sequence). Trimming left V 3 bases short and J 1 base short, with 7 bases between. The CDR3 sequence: CASSIARSYEQYF. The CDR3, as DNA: TGTGCCAGTAGTATCGCCAGGTCCTACGAGCAGTACTTC.

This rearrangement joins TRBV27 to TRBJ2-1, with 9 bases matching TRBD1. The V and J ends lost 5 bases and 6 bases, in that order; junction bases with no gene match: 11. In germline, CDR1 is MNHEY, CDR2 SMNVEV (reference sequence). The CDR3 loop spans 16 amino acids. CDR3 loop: CASSQRTGAVSNEQFF. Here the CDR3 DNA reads TGTGCCAGCAGTCAAAGGACAGGGGCGGTGAGCAATGAGCAGTTCTTC.

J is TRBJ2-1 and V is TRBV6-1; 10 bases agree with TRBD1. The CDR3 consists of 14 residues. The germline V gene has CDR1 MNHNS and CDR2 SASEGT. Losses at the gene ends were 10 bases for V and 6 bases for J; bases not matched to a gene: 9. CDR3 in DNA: TGTGCCACCCCCCAGGACAGGGGGGCCAATGAGCAGTTCTTC. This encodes CATPQDRGANEQFF.

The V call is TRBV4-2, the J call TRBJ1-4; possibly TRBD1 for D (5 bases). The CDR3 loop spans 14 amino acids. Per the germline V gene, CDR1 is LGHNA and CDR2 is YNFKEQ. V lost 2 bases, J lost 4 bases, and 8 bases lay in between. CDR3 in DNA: TGTGCCAGCAGCCAACAGGGCGGTAATGAAAAACTGTTTTTT. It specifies CASSQQGGNEKLFF.

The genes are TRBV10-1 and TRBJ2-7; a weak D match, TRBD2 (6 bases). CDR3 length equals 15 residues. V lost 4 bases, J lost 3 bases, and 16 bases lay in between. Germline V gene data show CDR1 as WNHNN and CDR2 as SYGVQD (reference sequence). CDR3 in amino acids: CASSVARGGFYEQYF. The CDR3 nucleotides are TGCGCCAGCAGTGTAGCCCGAGGAGGGTTCTACGAGCAGTACTTC.

The CDR3 DNA follows: TGTGCCAGCAGCCAGGCTTCAGGCAGCGAGACCCAGTACTTC. As protein: CASSQASGSETQYF. V usage is TRBV4-2 and J usage is TRBJ2-5; no clear D gene. Trimming shortened V by 3 bases and J by 5 bases, and 13 bases separated the two germline ends. This CDR3 has 14 residues. Looked up from germline, CDR1 is LGHNA and CDR2 is YNFKEQ.

The CDR3 DNA reads as TGTGCCAGCAGTGGAGTCACCCCGAACACTGAAGCTTTCTTT. Protein: CASSGVTPNTEAFF. V usage is TRBV2 and J usage is TRBJ1-1; D remains ambiguous. Germline V gives CDR1 SNHLY, CDR2 FYNNEI. V gave up 4 bases and J gave up 1 base, with 10 bases separating them. The CDR3 consists of 14 residues.

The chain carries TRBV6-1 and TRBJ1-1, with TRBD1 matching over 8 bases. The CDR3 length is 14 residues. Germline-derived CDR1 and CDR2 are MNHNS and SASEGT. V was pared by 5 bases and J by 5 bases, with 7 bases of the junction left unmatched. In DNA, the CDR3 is TGTGCCAGCAGTAAGGACAGGGACCGGACTGAAGCTTTCTTT. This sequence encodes CASSKDRDRTEAFF.